This T cell receptor beta chain originates from a study of blood T cell repertoires in COVID-19. About the study: COVID-19 samples from acute and convalescent phases originated in the United States, Italy and Spain. PBMCs, B-cell-depleted T cells, or T cells were the source of the cDNA or gDNA that made up the material.

This CDR3 spans 13 amino acids. Trimming cost V 5 bases and J 2 bases, with 10 bases left between them. As originally analysed: Scientists estimated how many nucleated cells there were by amplifying reference gene primers. Measured with immunoSEQ multiplex PCR; TCRdb has only the in-frame clones, and not every one. That table is the source of V, J and clone size, and D and trimming were worked out from the DNA. The sample yields fewer than 300,000 clones, nearly 90% seen once. This TCR was sampled from a woman in her twenties or thirties with acute or convalescent COVID-19. The sample was peripheral blood. The V and J genes are TRBV12-3 or TRBV12-4 and TRBJ2-7; the D gene is possibly TRBD1 (5 bases). The CDR3 DNA follows: TGTGCCAGCAGTCGAGACAGAGCCTACGAGCAGTACTTC. Its translation: CASSRDRAYEQYF.